Below, 25 T cell receptor beta chains from the same sample are listed, as sequenced in a study of shared clonotypes between healthy human individuals. Clones were read by immunoSEQ multiplex PCR, and TCRdb kept only the in-frame ones, dropping some. The repertoire holds 2 million to 3 million clones, approximately 93% seen once, with more than 0.35% in the top ten. The specimen was naive CD4+ T cells from PBMCs. The subset is: CD45RA+ positively selected. These receptors all come from a man aged 18 to 29 in good health. Some clones in this sample may be carry-over from other donors' samples.

J is TRBJ1-5 and V is TRBV29-1, with D possibly matching TRBD1 (5 bases). The germline V gene has CDR1 SQVTM and CDR2 ANQGSEA. This CDR3 region has 13 residues. The germline V and J ends were trimmed by 5 bases and 7 bases, with 15 bases remaining between them. CDR3: CSVFEGLGQPQHF. Written as DNA, the CDR3 is TGCAGCGTTTTCGAGGGGCTGGGGCAGCCCCAGCATTTT.

This clone has just one count. This chain links TRBV11-2 with TRBJ1-2; 8 bases line up with TRBD1. The germline gives CDR1 SGHAT, CDR2 FQNNGV. V lost 5 bases to trimming and J lost 8 bases; unmatched junction nucleotides: 10. The CDR3 contains 14 residues. DNA of the CDR3: TGTGCCAGCAGCGCGACGACAGGGGTTGGGGGCTACACCTTC. This gives the protein CASSATTGVGGYTF.

The chain combines TRBV5-1 with TRBJ2-7; D tentatively reads TRBD1 or TRBD2 (6 bases each). This CDR3 has 15 amino acids. V was cut by 2 bases and J by 2 bases, with 14 bases left in between. The germline gives CDR1 SGHRS, CDR2 YFSETQ. Written as DNA, the CDR3 is TGCGCCAGCAGCTTTGGGGGGACAAGGACCTACGAGCAGTACTTC. It translates to CASSFGGTRTYEQYF.

The V gene is TRBV19, the J gene TRBJ2-7, with D hard to call. The CDR3 is made up of 16 amino acids. Between the trimmed V and J ends, which lost 9 bases and 2 bases, there was a span of 23 bases. Per the germline V gene, CDR1 is LNHDA and CDR2 is SQIVND (reference sequence). CDR3 amino acids: CASFPPFLGSPYEQYF. In nucleotides, the CDR3 is TGTGCCAGCTTTCCCCCCTTCCTGGGGTCCCCCTACGAGCAGTACTTC.

The genes are TRBV7-8 and TRBJ2-5, with 9 positions matching TRBD2. The CDR3 is 17 residues long. CDR1 and CDR2 (germline): SGHVS, FQNEAQ. The V gene end was trimmed by 5 bases and the J gene end by 1 base; junction bases not matched to a gene: 11. The CDR3 region is CASSVQAGGRVQETQYF. The CDR3 DNA reads as TGTGCCAGCAGCGTTCAGGCGGGCGGGAGGGTCCAAGAGACCCAGTACTTC.

To note about this clone: This CDR3 is also generated by other DNA sequences in the sample. This chain uses TRBV7-9 with TRBJ2-7, with 9 bases identical to TRBD2. Germline V gene sequence: CDR1 SEHNR, CDR2 FQNEAQ (reference sequence). V shed 5 bases and J 2 bases; nucleotides not matched to a gene: 7. The CDR3 is 15 amino acids. This CDR3 reads CASSPRLAGAYEQYF. The CDR3 DNA follows: TGTGCCAGCAGCCCTCGTTTAGCGGGGGCCTACGAGCAGTACTTC. Full variable domain (rest looked up from reference TRBV7-9 and TRBJ2-7): DTGVSQNPRHKITKRGQNVTFRCDPISEHNRLYWYRQTLGQGPEFLTYFQNEAQLEKSRLLSDRFSAERPKGSFSTLEIQRTEQGDSAMYLCASSPRLAGAYEQYFGPGTRLTVT.

This clone was detected a few times. CDR3 coding DNA: TGTGCCAGCAGATACGACAGGAACACTGAAGCTTTCTTT. Translation gives CASRYDRNTEAFF. This chain joins TRBV7-3 and TRBJ1-1, with a weak D call TRBD1 (5 bases). V lost 6 bases and J 1 base, leaving 9 bases between the germline ends. The CDR3 extends over 13 amino acids. Germline lookup yields CDR1 SGHTA and CDR2 FQGTGA.

This clone appeared a single time. The chain is built from TRBV6-6 and TRBJ2-3, with D perhaps matching TRBD1 (6 bases). Germline V gene sequence: CDR1 MNHNY, CDR2 SVGAGI (reference sequence). V was clipped by 2 bases and J by 6 bases, with 15 bases between them. This CDR3 is 15 amino acids long. The CDR3 coding sequence is TGTGCCAGCAGTTACCCGGTCACAGGGCAGGATACGCAGTATTTT. This gives the protein CASSYPVTGQDTQYF.

V gene TRBV7-9 combines with J gene TRBJ1-6, with D perhaps TRBD1 (6 bases). CDR3 length: 15 residues. V gave up 4 bases and J gave up 2 bases, with 9 bases separating them. CDR1 and CDR2 (germline): SEHNR, FQNEAQ (reference sequence). This CDR3 reads CASSYTGTYNSPLHF. CDR3 DNA: TGTGCCAGCAGCTACACAGGGACCTATAATTCACCCCTCCACTTT.

J is TRBJ2-7 and V is TRBV19; 7 bases agree with TRBD1. With V trimmed by 9 bases and J by 2 bases, 1 base remained unmatched. Germline V gene sequence: CDR1 LNHDA, CDR2 SQIVND (reference sequence). This CDR3 has 11 amino acids. CDR3 DNA sequence: TGTGCCAGCGGACAGGCCTACGAGCAGTACTTC. Its translation: CASGQAYEQYF.

As concerns this clone: In the same sample, other DNA sequences code for this CDR3. The V call is TRBV5-1, the J call TRBJ1-1; 7 nucleotides align to TRBD1. V dropped 3 bases and J dropped 2; count of bases not matched to a gene: 4. The germline V gene encodes CDR1 SGHRS and CDR2 YFSETQ. This CDR3 contains 14 residues. The CDR3: CASSSTGFNTEAFF. DNA of the CDR3: TGCGCCAGCAGCTCGACAGGGTTCAACACTGAAGCTTTCTTT.

Notes on this clone: The same CDR3 arises from other DNA sequences in this sample as well. V and J are TRBV6-1 and TRBJ1-1; D not resolved. Germline V gives CDR1 MNHNS, CDR2 SASEGT. V lost 11 bases and J lost 1, with 8 bases in between. The CDR3 sequence is 11 residues long. The CDR3 here is CASTGNTEAFF. CDR3 in DNA: TGTGCCTCTACGGGGAACACTGAAGCTTTCTTT.

V and J are TRBV11-2 and TRBJ2-1, with a weak D call TRBD2 (6 bases). V was trimmed by 3 bases and J by 10 bases, leaving 10 bases between them. The CDR3 consists of 12 residues. The germline V gene has CDR1 SGHAT and CDR2 FQNNGV. The CDR3 nucleotides read TGTGCCAGCAGCTTCTTCGCGGGGGAGCAGTTCTTC. Translated: CASSFFAGEQFF.

Of note for this clone: Different DNA sequences within this sample yield the same CDR3. V is TRBV7-3 and J is TRBJ1-1; TRBD1 is a possible D gene (6 bases). V lost 4 bases to trimming and J lost 1 base, with 10 bases between them. The CDR3 covers 14 residues. The germline V gene encodes CDR1 SGHTA and CDR2 FQGTGA. The DNA of the CDR3 is TGTGCCAGCAGCTCGACAGGACCGAACACTGAAGCTTTCTTT. Translated, it gives CASSSTGPNTEAFF.

The chain carries TRBV30 and TRBJ1-5, with D perhaps TRBD1 (5 bases). Germline CDR1 reads GTSNPN; CDR2 reads SVGIG (reference sequence). The CDR3 has 15 residues. The ends were cut back, 2 bases at V and 6 bases at J, with 17 bases in the middle. This CDR3 is CAWSIPQGRGQPQHF. CDR3 coding DNA: TGTGCCTGGAGTATCCCTCAAGGGAGGGGTCAGCCCCAGCATTTT.

The J gene is TRBJ1-2, the V gene TRBV29-1, with TRBD1 matching over 7 bases. This CDR3 spans 12 amino acids. With 7 bases clipped from V and 3 bases from J, the junction kept 5 bases outside the gene matches. Germline lookup yields CDR1 SQVTM and CDR2 ANQGSEA. CDR3 region: CSAEGTDYGYTF. The CDR3 nucleotides are TGCAGCGCCGAGGGGACAGACTATGGCTACACCTTC.

A word on this clone: The sample contains more than one DNA sequence encoding this CDR3. The chain carries TRBV7-2 and TRBJ1-2; D not certain. V lost 3 bases to trimming and J lost 2 bases, with 10 bases between them. Germline-derived CDR1 and CDR2 are SGHTA and FQGNSA. This CDR3 spans 14 amino acids. The CDR3 DNA reads as TGTGCCAGCAGCTTTCGAGACCCCAACTATGGCTACACCTTC. Its translation: CASSFRDPNYGYTF.

This clone has more than one count but fewer than ten. V gene TRBV30 combines with J gene TRBJ1-4, with unresolved D. This CDR3 is 15 amino acids long. Germline CDR1 is GTSNPN and CDR2 is SVGIG (reference sequence). With 2 bases removed from V and 0 bases from J, the gap between germline ends came to 10 bases. CDR3 bases: TGTGCCTGGAGTAAACCGGGCCCAACTAATGAAAAACTGTTTTTT. It yields the protein CAWSKPGPTNEKLFF. Together with reference TRBV30 and TRBJ1-4, the CDR3 gives the full variable domain: SQTIHQWPATLVQPVGSPLSLECTVEGTSNPNLYWYRQAAGRGLQLLFYSVGIGQISSEVPQNLSASRPQDRQFILSSKKLLLSDSGFYLCAWSKPGPTNEKLFFGSGTQLSVL.

The CDR3 sequence: CASSGEGGFNTEAFF. The DNA of the CDR3 is TGTGCCAGCAGCGGGGAGGGCGGATTTAACACTGAAGCTTTCTTT. The chain carries TRBV2 and TRBJ1-1; no definite D call. Trimming stripped 6 bases from V and 2 bases from J, with 16 bases between. In germline, CDR1 is SNHLY, CDR2 FYNNEI. This CDR3 is 15 amino acids long.

This clone was seen only once. The rearrangement uses TRBV5-1 and TRBJ2-7; 10 bases match TRBD1. This CDR3 contains 15 residues. J lost 3 bases, V lost 5 bases, and 8 bases had no gene match. CDR1 is SGHRS and CDR2 is YFSETQ in the germline V gene. In nucleotides, the CDR3 is TGCGCCAGCAGTTCCGGGACAGGGGTTTTCTACGAGCAGTACTTC. Amino acids: CASSSGTGVFYEQYF.

The chain couples TRBV7-2 to TRBJ2-2; D may correspond to TRBD1 or TRBD2 (5 bases each). V lost 5 bases and J 7 bases, leaving 14 bases between the germline ends. The CDR3 length is 14 residues. Germline CDR1 SGHTA, CDR2 FQGNSA. In DNA, the CDR3 is TGTGCCAGCAGCCCATCGCCGGGGCACGGGGAGCTGTTTTTT. Protein product: CASSPSPGHGELFF.

V is TRBV28 and J is TRBJ2-2; 8 nucleotides match TRBD1. In germline, CDR1 is MDHEN, CDR2 SYDVKM. V lost 4 bases and J lost 0; bases outside the gene matches: 1. This CDR3 contains 15 residues. In nucleotides, the CDR3 is TGTGCCAGCAGTTCGGGACAGGCGAACACCGGGGAGCTGTTTTTT. Residues: CASSSGQANTGELFF.

The rearrangement joins TRBV21-1 to TRBJ2-7; TRBD1 is the table's D call, not checked against the DNA. TRBV21-1 is reported as a pseudogene. The CDR3 covers 15 residues. The CDR3 sequence is CASSSRDRVSYEQYF. As DNA, the CDR3 is TGTGCCAGCAGCAGCCGGGACAGGGTTTCCTACGAGCAGTACTTC.

The V call is TRBV5-6, the J call TRBJ2-7; 14 nucleotides match TRBD2. The V gene's germline CDR1 is SGHDT and CDR2 YYEEEE. The CDR3 is made up of 16 amino acids. Germline trimming cut 3 bases from V and 3 bases from J; bases unmatched to any gene: 5. This chain's CDR3 is CASSWGLAGANYEQYF. The CDR3 region has the DNA TGTGCCAGCAGCTGGGGACTAGCGGGAGCCAACTACGAGCAGTACTTC.

In regard to this clone: Other DNA sequences in the same sample also yield this CDR3. The chain joins TRBV18 to TRBJ2-5, with TRBD1 matching over 7 bases. The CDR3 is made up of 13 amino acids. The germline V gene encodes CDR1 KGHSH and CDR2 LQKENI. With V trimmed by 6 bases and J by 2 bases, 3 bases remained unmatched. The CDR3 is CASSRDRQETQYF. CDR3 nucleotides: TGTGCCAGCTCCAGGGACAGACAAGAGACCCAGTACTTC. Variable domain in full (rest from reference TRBV18 and TRBJ2-5): NAGVMQNPRHLVRRRGQEARLRCSPMKGHSHVYWYRQLPEEGLKFMVYLQKENIIDESGMPKERFSAEFPKEGPSILRIQQVVRGDSAAYFCASSRDRQETQYFGPGTRLLVL.